This T cell receptor beta chain came from a study of CD8+ T cells in alopecia areata. Study at large: Treated patients swallowed 5 to 10 mg of oral tofacitinib twice daily. Once tofacitinib had been taken for 6 to 18 months, 6 months off drug followed.

There are 14 residues in the CDR3. CDR1 is SQVTM and CDR2 is ANQGSEA in the germline V gene. V lost 5 bases to trimming and J lost 3 bases, with 13 bases between them. The authors extracted RNA and reverse transcribed it into cDNA as the sequencing template. Libraries were prepared by immunoSEQ multiplex PCR; TCRdb keeps only in-frame clonotypes and omits some of them. The table lists around 140,000 clones, around 50% of them singletons. There are a few counts of this clone. Both peripheral blood and punch biopsies of lesional scalp skin were obtained from patients who had alopecia areata. Cell sorting on a FACSAria was used to separate CD4+ and CD8+ T cells from the PBMCs.

This receptor was taken from a human donor with alopecia areata. Material for sequencing was CD4+ T cells sorted from blood. The chain employs TRBV29-1 and TRBJ2-2; D unresolved. The CDR3, as DNA: TGCAGCGTTCGTGAACAGAGCCACACCGGGGAGCTGTTTTTT. It encodes CSVREQSHTGELFF.